The sequence of this T cell receptor beta chain was determined in a study of siplizumab effects on memory and regulatory T cells. Notes on the study in general: Apparently key alloresponse contributors, naive T cells also seemed more diverse than memory cells. Mappable CD4+ clones that were alloreactive averaged approximately 64% Treg-derived with siplizumab versus approximately 27% in controls. To unstimulated subsets, only a minor fraction of alloreactive clones could be mapped.

Roughly 9 x 10^4 TCR templates were assayed per sample. Using immunoSEQ multiplex PCR, the repertoire was profiled, and TCRdb retains in-frame clones only, with some absent. The repertoire holds about 99,000 clones, with over 90% as singletons. In the case of this clone: Its antigen is undetermined.

Germline V CDR1 and CDR2: SGHAT, FQNNGV. This CDR3 is built from 13 residues. The ends were cut back, 5 bases at V and 1 base at J, with 8 bases in the middle. This sequence joins TRBV11-2 and TRBJ1-1, with D hard to call. This TCR was sampled from a human donor in good health. The specimen sequenced was Tregs sorted from blood. For the CDR3, the DNA is TGTGCCAGCAGCACCGACGGGAACACTGAAGCTTTCTTT. The encoded protein is CASSTDGNTEAFF.